These 9 T cell receptor beta chains were sequenced from one sample in a study of OX40 agonist ivuxolimab in advanced cancers. Using immunoSEQ multiplex PCR, the repertoire was profiled, and TCRdb retains in-frame clones only, with some absent. The data contain fewer than 75,000 clones, over 75% of them singletons. Sequencing used CD4+ or CD8+ T cells sorted from blood, obtained in a trial of the OX40 agonist ivuxolimab. The receptors were gathered from an adult with an advanced solid tumor such as melanoma, head and neck, liver or kidney cancer.

This clone was counted only a few times. The V and J genes are TRBV5-8 and TRBJ1-5, with 8 bases lining up with TRBD1. The CDR3 consists of 17 residues. Germline V CDR1 and CDR2: SGHTS, YDEGEE. The junction had 9 bases not matched to a gene; V was cut back by 2 bases and J by 2 bases. The CDR3: CASSLKQGGRGNQPQHF. CDR3 sequence (DNA): TGTGCCAGCAGCTTAAAACAGGGGGGGAGAGGCAATCAGCCCCAGCATTTT.

In its sample, this clone was seen a few times. The gene calls are TRBV9 and TRBJ1-2, with no clear D. V lost 0 bases and J lost 5, with 14 bases in between. CDR3 size: 15 residues. The V gene's germline CDR1 is SGDLS and CDR2 YYNGEE. This chain's CDR3 is CASSVGPPGDYGYTF. In nucleotides, the CDR3 is TGTGCCAGCAGCGTAGGGCCTCCAGGCGATTATGGCTACACCTTC. Supplemented by reference TRBV9 and TRBJ1-2, the full variable domain reads DSGVTQTPKHLITATGQRVTLRCSPRSGDLSVYWYQQSLDQGLQFLIQYYNGEERAKGNILERFSAQQFPDLHSELNLSSLELGDSALYFCASSVGPPGDYGYTFGSGTRLTVV.

In this sample, this clone turned up once. This chain joins TRBV28 and TRBJ1-1; D is possibly TRBD1 (6 bases). The V gene's germline CDR1 is MDHEN and CDR2 SYDVKM. The CDR3 contains 14 residues. Trimming removed 7 bases from V and 0 bases from J, with 12 bases in between. This CDR3 reads CASTKQGLNTEAFF. CDR3 sequence (DNA): TGTGCCAGCACCAAACAGGGTTTGAACACTGAAGCTTTCTTT.

The chain couples TRBV5-1 to TRBJ2-1; TRBD2 agrees at 9 bases. The CDR3 contains 13 residues. Germline values: CDR1 SGHRS, CDR2 YFSETQ. Trimming removed 3 bases from V and 9 bases from J; junction bases left unmatched: 4. This CDR3 is CASSSTSGTEQFF. The DNA of the CDR3 is TGCGCCAGCAGCTCGACTAGCGGCACTGAGCAGTTCTTC.

CDR3 DNA sequence: TGTGCCAGCAGCCGGGACCCACCCGCCTATGGCTACACCTTC. It yields the protein CASSRDPPAYGYTF. This chain connects TRBV27 to TRBJ1-2, with a weak D call TRBD1 (5 bases). Germline V gives CDR1 MNHEY, CDR2 SMNVEV (reference sequence). Trimming took off 6 bases at V and 4 bases at J, with 15 bases between the two ends. The length of the CDR3 is 14 residues.

CDR3 sequence: CASSPRTSGGGLETQYF. CDR3 bases: TGTGCCAGCTCACCACGGACTAGCGGGGGAGGTTTGGAGACCCAGTACTTC. The rearrangement uses TRBV18 and TRBJ2-5; TRBD2 matches 13 bases. CDR1 and CDR2 from the germline V gene are KGHSH and LQKENI. J was trimmed by 5 bases and V by 1 base; bases with no gene match: 7. This CDR3 region has 17 residues.

The rearrangement uses TRBV19 and TRBJ2-1; TRBD2 agrees at 8 bases. The CDR3 extends over 14 amino acids. Germline-derived CDR1 and CDR2 are LNHDA and SQIVND (reference sequence). V lost 6 bases, J lost 2 bases, and 3 bases stayed unmatched. CDR3 loop: CASRGGLAYNEQFF. For the CDR3, the DNA is TGTGCCAGTAGGGGGGGACTAGCCTACAATGAGCAGTTCTTC.

CDR3 in DNA: TGTGCCAGCAGTTTGCAGACTAACACTGAAGCTTTCTTT. Residues: CASSLQTNTEAFF. This chain uses TRBV27 with TRBJ1-1; D gene ambiguous. Germline assignment: CDR1 MNHEY and CDR2 SMNVEV (reference sequence). This CDR3 comprises 13 residues. The germline V and J ends were trimmed by 3 bases and 2 bases, with 7 bases remaining between them.

The V and J genes are TRBV7-7 and TRBJ2-3, with TRBD1 identical over 7 bases. Germline V lookup: CDR1 SSHAT, CDR2 FNYEAQ (reference sequence). V trimming: 7 bases; J trimming: 11 bases; junction bases outside the gene matches: 6. The CDR3 extends over 11 amino acids. CDR3 in amino acids: CASTNDRVQYF. The CDR3, as DNA: TGTGCCAGCACGAATGACAGGGTGCAGTATTTT. Supplemented by reference TRBV7-7 and TRBJ2-3, the full variable domain reads GAGVSQSPRYKVTKRGQDVTLRCDPISSHATLYWYQQALGQGPEFLTYFNYEAQPDKSGLPSDRFSAERPEGSISTLTIQRTEQRDSAMYRCASTNDRVQYFGPGTRLTVL.